The next 30 T cell receptor beta chains were all read from a single sample in a study of shared clonotypes between healthy human individuals. The method was immunoSEQ multiplex PCR; TCRdb's version includes in-frame clones alone and lacks a portion of them. This table holds roughly 680,000 clones, 55% to 75% found once. Sequences were obtained from memory CD4+ T cells sorted from blood. Subset indicated: CD45RA-negative fraction. The source of these receptors is a woman aged 25 to 45 in good health.

The chain recombines TRBV7-8 with TRBJ2-7, with a possible D match to TRBD1 (6 bases). V was trimmed by 3 bases and J by 3 bases, leaving 9 bases between them. The V gene's germline CDR1 is SGHVS and CDR2 FQNEAQ. This CDR3 is 13 amino acids long. CDR3 protein: CASSFGQIYEQYF. CDR3 DNA: TGTGCCAGCAGCTTTGGACAGATCTACGAGCAGTACTTC.

Comments on this clone: Other nucleotide sequences in the sample specify the same CDR3. The chain links TRBV18 to TRBJ1-5; D unresolved. This CDR3 comprises 13 residues. Germline assignment: CDR1 KGHSH and CDR2 LQKENI. V shed 4 bases and J shed 5 bases, with 9 bases lying between them. CDR3 sequence: CASSRGRDQPQHF. CDR3 DNA: TGTGCCAGCTCACGAGGGCGGGATCAGCCCCAGCATTTT.

This sequence joins TRBV6-5 and TRBJ1-4; possibly TRBD1 for D (6 bases). V was pared by 5 bases and J by 6 bases, with 10 bases between. Per germline, CDR1 MNHEY and CDR2 SVGAGI. The CDR3 covers 13 residues. The CDR3 loop reads CASSRTVYEKLFF. CDR3 DNA: TGTGCCAGCAGTAGGACAGTCTATGAAAAACTGTTTTTT.

This clone has only a few counts. The V gene is TRBV19, the J gene TRBJ1-5; D is undetermined. V lost 6 bases and J lost 4, with 16 bases in between. The length of the CDR3 is 15 residues. CDR1 is LNHDA and CDR2 is SQIVND in the germline V gene (reference sequence). The CDR3 DNA reads TGTGCCAGTAGGAATTTAGTTACAGTGAATCAGCCCCAGCATTTT. Its protein is CASRNLVTVNQPQHF.

This sequence joins TRBV4-2 and TRBJ2-1; 7 nucleotides align to TRBD2. The trim removed 2 bases at V and 0 bases at J, leaving 7 bases unmatched. CDR1 and CDR2 from the germline V gene are LGHNA and YNFKEQ. CDR3 length: 17 amino acids. The CDR3 DNA sequence: TGTGCCAGCAGCCAACATTCACTAGCGAGCTCCTACAATGAGCAGTTCTTC. It codes for CASSQHSLASSYNEQFF.

The chain uses TRBV30 and TRBJ2-2, with 12 positions matching TRBD2. The junction had 10 bases not matched to a gene; V was cut back by 4 bases and J by 7 bases. The CDR3 loop spans 16 amino acids. Germline CDR1 GTSNPN, CDR2 SVGIG (reference sequence). This CDR3 reads CAWNRATSGSDGELFF. Here the CDR3 DNA reads TGTGCCTGGAATCGTGCGACTAGCGGGAGTGACGGGGAGCTGTTTTTT.

V gene TRBV10-2 combines with J gene TRBJ2-1; possibly TRBD1 or TRBD2 for D (6 bases each). CDR3 length: 16 residues. Germline V CDR1 and CDR2: WSHSY, SAAADI. The V gene lost 10 bases and the J gene lost 6 bases, with 25 bases spanning the gap. The CDR3 sequence is CATLPGVEFRGNEQFF. The CDR3 bases are TGCGCCACCCTCCCGGGGGTAGAGTTCAGGGGCAATGAGCAGTTCTTC.

The rearrangement joins TRBV7-3 to TRBJ1-5, with D possibly TRBD1 on 6 matching bases. From germline, CDR1 is SGHTA and CDR2 FQGTGA. V was trimmed by 2 bases and J by 1 base, leaving 9 bases between them. The CDR3 is made up of 15 amino acids. The CDR3 reads CASSLAGVSNQPQHF. The CDR3 bases are TGTGCCAGCAGCTTAGCAGGGGTGAGCAATCAGCCCCAGCATTTT. The variable domain in full, completed from reference TRBV7-3 and TRBJ1-5, reads GAGVSQTPSNKVTEKGKYVELRCDPISGHTALYWYRQSLGQGPEFLIYFQGTGAADDSGLPNDRFFAVRPEGSVSTLKIQRTERGDSAVYLCASSLAGVSNQPQHFGDGTRLSIL.

This clone was recorded many times. The chain is built from TRBV28 and TRBJ2-3; D is tentatively TRBD1 or TRBD2 (5 bases each). The CDR3 length is 14 residues. The germline V gene has CDR1 MDHEN and CDR2 SYDVKM. V was clipped by 6 bases and J by 2 bases, with 12 bases between them. DNA for the CDR3: TGTGCCAGCAGCCCCGGGACGAACACAGATACGCAGTATTTT. Its protein product is CASSPGTNTDTQYF.

Concerning this clone itself: The sample has other DNA sequences that encode this CDR3 too. The chain uses TRBV4-1 and TRBJ1-1, with TRBD1 matching over 7 bases. Germline CDR1 reads MGHRA; CDR2 reads YSYEKL. This CDR3 has 15 residues. Germline trimming cut 2 bases from V and 2 bases from J; bases unmatched to any gene: 5. CDR3 in amino acids: CASSQPDRANTEAFF. In DNA form, the CDR3 reads TGCGCCAGCAGCCAACCCGACAGGGCCAACACTGAAGCTTTCTTT.

The rearrangement joins TRBV10-3 to TRBJ1-2; D gene ambiguous. The ends were cut back, 2 bases at V and 2 bases at J, with 15 bases in the middle. Looked up from germline, CDR1 is ENHRY and CDR2 is SYGVKD. The CDR3 contains 16 residues. DNA of the CDR3: TGTGCCATCAGTGAGATGTATCGTACGGGGAACTATGGCTACACCTTC. Its translation: CAISEMYRTGNYGYTF.

The genes are TRBV7-9 and TRBJ1-1; D gene uncertain. The ends were cut back, 3 bases at V and 7 bases at J, with 6 bases in the middle. The germline V gene encodes CDR1 SEHNR and CDR2 FQNEAQ (reference sequence). This CDR3 is 11 amino acids long. The CDR3 is CASSFELEAFF. The CDR3 DNA follows: TGTGCCAGCAGCTTTGAACTTGAAGCTTTCTTT.

The V call is TRBV6-5, the J call TRBJ2-3, with 10 bases that match TRBD2. V lost 1 base, J lost 3 bases, and 1 base stayed unmatched. CDR1 and CDR2 (germline): MNHEY, SVGAGI. CDR3 length: 15 residues. Here the CDR3 reads CASSYLGLATDTQYF. The CDR3 DNA sequence: TGTGCCAGCAGTTACTTGGGACTAGCGACAGATACGCAGTATTTT.

As regards this clone: This sample includes further DNA sequences coding for the same CDR3. V gene TRBV6-5 combines with J gene TRBJ1-5; the D gene is possibly TRBD1 (5 bases). V was pared by 3 bases and J by 4 bases, with 10 bases between. The germline V gene encodes CDR1 MNHEY and CDR2 SVGAGI. The CDR3 has 14 amino acids. The CDR3 region is CASSYGGSNQPQHF. CDR3 DNA: TGTGCCAGCAGTTATGGGGGAAGTAATCAGCCCCAGCATTTT.

V and J are TRBV28 and TRBJ2-1; TRBD1 matches 7 bases. The germline CDR1 and CDR2 sequences are MDHEN and SYDVKM. The CDR3 contains 15 residues. Germline trimming cut 6 bases from V and 10 bases from J; bases unmatched to any gene: 15. The CDR3 nucleotides are TGTGCCAGCAGCCTTGACAGGGTACCCACGAGGGAGCAGTTCTTC. It translates to CASSLDRVPTREQFF.

Of note for this clone: A much bigger clone sits one base away, suggesting this may be a read error. V and J are TRBV6-5 and TRBJ1-1; D is ambiguous. There are 11 residues in the CDR3. Trimming took 6 bases from V and 2 from J, leaving 4 bases between them. Germline V gene sequence: CDR1 MNHEY, CDR2 SVGAGI. The CDR3 region is CASRINTEAFF. In DNA, the CDR3 is TGTGCCAGCAGAATTAACACTGAAGCTTTCTTT.

The chain joins TRBV11-3 to TRBJ2-2; D perhaps matches TRBD1 (5 bases). Germline CDR1 reads SGHNT; CDR2 reads YENEEA. The CDR3 runs to 16 residues. The V end was cut by 6 bases, the J end by 4 bases, with 18 bases between. CDR3 loop: CASSEYRLSGTGELFF. Here the CDR3 DNA reads TGTGCCAGCAGTGAGTACAGGCTATCGGGCACCGGGGAGCTGTTTTTT.

V gene TRBV4-2 combines with J gene TRBJ2-1; the D is unclear. Germline CDR1 LGHNA, CDR2 YNFKEQ. CDR3 length equals 12 residues. Deletions cut 0 bases from V and 7 bases from J, with 4 bases between. The CDR3 region is CASSQDGNEQFF. DNA of the CDR3: TGTGCCAGCAGCCAAGACGGGAATGAGCAGTTCTTC.

V gene TRBV6-5 combines with J gene TRBJ2-7; no clear D gene. Per the germline V gene, CDR1 is MNHEY and CDR2 is SVGAGI. This CDR3 contains 14 residues. Between the trimmed V and J ends, which lost 4 bases and 0 bases, there was a span of 10 bases. CDR3 residues: CASSSSPSSYEQYF. The CDR3 region has the DNA TGTGCCAGCAGTTCTAGTCCTAGCTCCTACGAGCAGTACTTC.

The rearrangement uses TRBV29-1 and TRBJ1-3; D possibly corresponds to TRBD1 (5 bases). This CDR3 region has 14 residues. The germline V gene encodes CDR1 SQVTM and CDR2 ANQGSEA. V was pared by 5 bases and J by 0 bases, with 11 bases between. CDR3 coding DNA: TGCAGCGTTTCGAAAACAGGCTCTGGAAACACCATATATTTT. Its protein product is CSVSKTGSGNTIYF. The whole variable domain, filled in from reference TRBV29-1 and TRBJ1-3, reads SAVISQKPSRDICQRGTSLTIQCQVDSQVTMMFWYRQQPGQSLTLIATANQGSEATYESGFVIDKFPISRPNLTFSTLTVSNMSPEDSSIYLCSVSKTGSGNTIYFGEGSWLTVV.

A note on this clone: This specimen includes other DNA sequences encoding the same CDR3. DNA for the CDR3: TGCGCCAGCAGCTTGGGCCTAGCGGAGACAGATACGCAGTATTTT. Its protein product is CASSLGLAETDTQYF. The chain combines TRBV5-1 with TRBJ2-3, with 7 bases aligning to TRBD2. The V segment lost 0 bases and the J segment 3 bases; nucleotides outside the gene matches: 4. Germline-derived CDR1 and CDR2 are SGHRS and YFSETQ. The CDR3 sequence is 15 residues long.

This clone was seen a single time. The chain joins TRBV7-2 to TRBJ1-3; D is uncertain. Looked up from germline, CDR1 is SGHTA and CDR2 is FQGNSA. Trimming pared 1 base from V and 0 bases from J, leaving 7 bases between. The CDR3 has 15 amino acids. In nucleotides, the CDR3 is TGTGCCAGCAGCTTAGAGAAATACTCTGGAAACACCATATATTTT. It yields the protein CASSLEKYSGNTIYF.

The genes are TRBV5-4 and TRBJ1-2; unclear D gene. Looked up from germline, CDR1 is SGHNT and CDR2 is YYREEE (reference sequence). CDR3 size: 12 residues. The V end lost 3 bases, the J end lost 4 bases, and 7 bases lay between the germline ends. This CDR3 is CASSSDGYGYTF. Written as DNA, the CDR3 is TGTGCCAGCAGCTCTGACGGCTATGGCTACACCTTC.

The chain uses TRBV21-1 and TRBJ1-5; the D segment call TRBD1 is taken from the table without a DNA check. TRBV21-1 is marked as a pseudogene. CDR3 length: 15 residues. The CDR3 nucleotides read TGTGCCAGCAAGCCCGGACAGCATAGCAATCAGCCCCAGCATTTT. Translation gives CASKPGQHSNQPQHF.

This sequence joins TRBV5-1 and TRBJ1-1; possible D gene TRBD1, 5 bases. Germline CDR1 and CDR2: SGHRS and YFSETQ. This CDR3 spans 14 amino acids. The V and J ends lost 2 bases and 2 bases respectively, with 10 bases between them. This CDR3 is CASSFSGANTEAFF. In DNA form, the CDR3 reads TGCGCCAGCAGCTTCAGTGGGGCCAACACTGAAGCTTTCTTT.

This rearrangement joins TRBV11-2 to TRBJ2-1; D uncertain. The V end lost 3 bases, the J end lost 1 base, and 10 bases lay between the germline ends. The CDR3 extends over 15 amino acids. Germline V gene sequence: CDR1 SGHAT, CDR2 FQNNGV. In nucleotides, the CDR3 is TGTGCCAGCAGCTTGTTGCCCTTATCCTACAATGAGCAGTTCTTC. Translation: CASSLLPLSYNEQFF.

This sequence joins TRBV30 and TRBJ2-5; 9 nucleotides match TRBD1. The J call is in doubt because the DNA end fits TRBJ2-7 better. This CDR3 comprises 15 residues. CDR1 is GTSNPN and CDR2 is SVGIG in the germline V gene (reference sequence). The CDR3 DNA sequence: TGTGCCTGGAGCGGAGGGACAGGGAGGAGCGACGAGCAGTACTTC. This gives the protein CAWSGGTGRSDEQYF.

J is TRBJ2-7 and V is TRBV6-6, with 13 bases identical to TRBD2. This CDR3 has 15 amino acids. Germline V gene data show CDR1 as MNHNY and CDR2 as SVGAGI (reference sequence). V was pared by 4 bases and J by 5 bases, with 5 bases of the junction left unmatched. The CDR3 is CASSSGLAGVNEQYF. Here the CDR3 DNA reads TGTGCCAGCAGTTCCGGACTAGCGGGAGTGAACGAGCAGTACTTC.

The chain joins TRBV6-5 to TRBJ2-5; D is perhaps TRBD2 (7 bases). Germline-derived CDR1 and CDR2 are MNHEY and SVGAGI. The CDR3 contains 15 residues. V was shortened by 0 bases and J by 4 bases, with 12 bases between the two germline ends. The CDR3 nucleotides are TGTGCCAGCAGTTACTCGAAGGGGGGGCGAGAGACCCAGTACTTC. Encoded protein: CASSYSKGGRETQYF.

V gene TRBV27 combines with J gene TRBJ1-4; TRBD1 aligns across 7 bases. The CDR3 spans 18 residues. Losses at the gene ends were 6 bases for V and 0 bases for J; bases not matched to a gene: 13. In germline, CDR1 is MNHEY, CDR2 SMNVEV (reference sequence). CDR3 protein: CASRPGQPLSATNEKLFF. DNA for the CDR3: TGTGCCAGCAGGCCGGGACAGCCACTCTCTGCAACTAATGAAAAACTGTTTTTT. Filled out from reference TRBV27 and TRBJ1-4, the complete variable domain reads EAQVTQNPRYLITVTGKKLTVTCSQNMNHEYMSWYRQDPGLGLRQIYYSMNVEVTDKGDVPEGYKVSRKEKRNFPLILESPSPNQTSLYFCASRPGQPLSATNEKLFFGSGTQLSVL.